These 29 T cell receptor beta chains came from one sample sequenced in a study of T cell responses to AZD1222 COVID-19 vaccine. The method was immunoSEQ multiplex PCR; TCRdb's version includes in-frame clones alone and lacks a portion of them. This table has tens of thousands of clones, roughly nine tenths appearing once. Sequenced material: peripheral blood, taken on day 0 of AZD1222 vaccination. Every receptor here comes from an adult in good health.

The chain uses TRBV19 and TRBJ2-5; the D call may be TRBD1 or TRBD2 (5 bases each). V lost 1 base to trimming and J lost 4 bases, with 16 bases between them. The CDR3 sequence is 16 residues long. Germline V CDR1 and CDR2: LNHDA, SQIVND (reference sequence). CDR3 DNA sequence: TGTGCCAGTAGTATAGGAACAGGTTATCGGGGAGAGACCCAGTACTTC. Translating gives CASSIGTGYRGETQYF.

V and J are TRBV2 and TRBJ2-7; D is uncertain. Germline CDR1 SNHLY, CDR2 FYNNEI. Trimming removed 1 base at V and 0 bases at J, with 13 bases between. This CDR3 has 16 residues. The CDR3 bases are TGTGCCAGCAGTGAAGAGGCCAGCCGAAGCTCCTACGAGCAGTACTTC. Protein: CASSEEASRSSYEQYF.

The chain has TRBV5-1 and TRBJ2-7, with D hard to call. Germline V CDR1 and CDR2: SGHRS, YFSETQ. This CDR3 region has 15 residues. V was cut by 0 bases and J by 2 bases, with 12 bases left in between. The CDR3 DNA reads as TGCGCCAGCAGCTTGGGGCTAGGTGCGACCTACGAGCAGTACTTC. It yields the protein CASSLGLGATYEQYF.

V and J are TRBV12-5 and TRBJ2-7; the match to TRBD1 covers 10 bases. With V trimmed by 5 bases and J by 3 bases, 7 bases remained unmatched. The length of the CDR3 is 15 residues. Germline V gene sequence: CDR1 LGHNT, CDR2 FRNRAP. CDR3 region: CASGRDRGHHYEQYF. CDR3 coding DNA: TGTGCTAGTGGTCGGGACAGGGGTCATCACTACGAGCAGTACTTC.

The V call is TRBV2, the J call TRBJ1-3; 9 bases fit TRBD1. In germline, CDR1 is SNHLY, CDR2 FYNNEI. V trimming: 4 bases; J trimming: 2 bases; junction bases outside the gene matches: 6. The CDR3 has 16 amino acids. Written as DNA, the CDR3 is TGTGCCAGCAGTGTAACCGGGACAGGGACTGGAAACACCATATATTTT. This translates into CASSVTGTGTGNTIYF. The full variable domain, with the rest looked up from reference TRBV2 and TRBJ1-3, is EPEVTQTPSHQVTQMGQEVILRCVPISNHLYFYWYRQILGQKVEFLVSFYNNEISEKSEIFDDQFSVERPDGSNFTLKIRSTKLEDSAMYFCASSVTGTGTGNTIYFGEGSWLTVV.

The gene calls are TRBV13 and TRBJ2-6, with 7 positions matching TRBD2. CDR1 and CDR2 (germline): PRHDT, FYEKMQ (reference sequence). This CDR3 region has 19 residues. V gave up 2 bases and J gave up 0 bases; unmatched junction bases: 10. CDR3 nucleotides: TGTGCCAGCAGCTTAAGGGACGGGGGGACCTTCTCTGGGGCCAACGTCCTGACTTTC. As protein: CASSLRDGGTFSGANVLTF.

The chain recombines TRBV5-1 with TRBJ1-3, with 8 nucleotides matching TRBD1. Germline CDR1 SGHRS, CDR2 YFSETQ. CDR3 length: 15 amino acids. Trimming at V came to 0 bases and at J to 4 bases, leaving 3 bases not matched to a gene. The CDR3: CASSLGWTGGNTIYF. In nucleotides, the CDR3 is TGCGCCAGCAGCTTGGGTTGGACAGGGGGAAACACCATATATTTT.

The rearrangement uses TRBV19 and TRBJ2-3, with D possibly matching TRBD2 (5 bases). The V gene's germline CDR1 is LNHDA and CDR2 SQIVND (reference sequence). The CDR3 sequence is 14 residues long. The V end was cut by 7 bases, the J end by 0 bases, with 11 bases between. Here the CDR3 DNA reads TGTGCCAGTAAACGAGAGGGAAGCACAGATACGCAGTATTTT. The encoded protein is CASKREGSTDTQYF.

The rearrangement links TRBV6-5 to TRBJ2-3; D unresolved. The CDR3 consists of 15 residues. The ends were cut back, 6 bases at V and 0 bases at J, with 13 bases in the middle. Germline lookup yields CDR1 MNHEY and CDR2 SVGAGI. The CDR3 region is CASSPPGRSTDTQYF. CDR3 bases: TGTGCCAGCAGCCCCCCAGGACGTAGCACAGATACGCAGTATTTT.

The V gene is TRBV2, the J gene TRBJ1-2, with D maybe TRBD1 (5 bases). Germline assignment: CDR1 SNHLY and CDR2 FYNNEI. This CDR3 is built from 14 residues. Trimming removed 7 bases from V and 3 bases from J, with 15 bases in between. CDR3 DNA: TGTGCCAGCACCCCAGGGAGAGTAGACTATGGCTACACCTTC. This translates into CASTPGRVDYGYTF.

This clone was observed a single time. This chain joins TRBV3-1 (or the pseudogene TRBV3-2) and TRBJ1-2; 8 positions match TRBD1. Trimming took 0 bases from V and 8 from J; bases not matched to a gene: 14. The germline gives CDR1 LGHDT, CDR2 YNNKEL (reference sequence). The CDR3 is made up of 17 amino acids. CDR3 in DNA: TGTGCCAGCAGCCAAGACACGGGGGCCGGGACAGGTGGCGGCTACACCTTC. Its protein product is CASSQDTGAGTGGGYTF.

The chain joins TRBV6-5 to TRBJ1-2; no reliable D call. Germline CDR1 reads MNHEY; CDR2 reads SVGAGI. This CDR3 is 13 amino acids long. Deletions cut 6 bases from V and 4 bases from J, with 12 bases between. The CDR3 loop is CASRAGPGYGYTF. Here the CDR3 DNA reads TGTGCCAGCAGGGCCGGTCCTGGCTATGGCTACACCTTC.

V and J are TRBV4-1 and TRBJ1-1, with D uncertain. Germline V gene lookup returns CDR1 MGHRA and CDR2 YSYEKL. Deletions cut 1 base from V and 11 bases from J, with 11 bases between. This CDR3 spans 12 amino acids. The CDR3 here is CASSQVEREAFF. DNA for the CDR3: TGCGCCAGCAGCCAAGTTGAGCGAGAGGCTTTCTTT.

The V gene is TRBV6-5, the J gene TRBJ1-5; possibly TRBD1 for D (6 bases). The CDR3 consists of 13 residues. Deletions cut 8 bases from V and 4 bases from J, with 12 bases between. Germline CDR1 reads MNHEY; CDR2 reads SVGAGI. The CDR3 region is CASLEGQNQPQHF. CDR3 sequence (DNA): TGTGCCAGCCTCGAAGGACAGAATCAGCCCCAGCATTTT.

The chain carries TRBV6-6 and TRBJ2-7, with no clear D. CDR1 is MNHNY, CDR2 SVGAGI, per germline (reference sequence). The length of the CDR3 is 14 residues. Trimming shortened V by 0 bases and J by 0 bases, and 6 bases separated the two germline ends. DNA of the CDR3: TGTGCCAGCAGTTACTCGGAAGTCTCCTACGAGCAGTACTTC. Residues: CASSYSEVSYEQYF.

V is TRBV5-5 and J is TRBJ2-7; D unclear. The CDR3 spans 12 residues. CDR1 SGHKS and CDR2 YYEKEE come from the germline V gene (reference sequence). V lost 6 bases to trimming and J lost 1 base, with 8 bases between them. The CDR3 loop reads CASISRSYEQYF. In DNA form, the CDR3 reads TGTGCCAGCATAAGCCGTTCCTACGAGCAGTACTTC. Supplemented by reference TRBV5-5 and TRBJ2-7, the full variable domain reads DAGVTQSPTHLIKTRGQQVTLRCSPISGHKSVSWYQQVLGQGPQFIFQYYEKEERGRGNFPDRFSARQFPNYSSELNVNALLLGDSALYLCASISRSYEQYFGPGTRLTVT.

The gene calls are TRBV7-2 and TRBJ1-2; D is possibly TRBD1 (6 bases). CDR1 is SGHTA and CDR2 is FQGNSA in the germline V gene. V gave up 3 bases and J gave up 4 bases, with 18 bases separating them. The CDR3 sequence is 16 residues long. The CDR3 loop reads CASSFSQGLVSYGYTF. CDR3 sequence (DNA): TGTGCCAGCAGCTTCTCACAGGGATTAGTGAGCTATGGCTACACCTTC.

The V gene is TRBV5-1, the J gene TRBJ2-7; 9 bases map to TRBD1. The CDR3 is 16 residues long. Germline CDR1 reads SGHRS; CDR2 reads YFSETQ. V lost 2 bases to trimming and J lost 2 bases; unmatched junction nucleotides: 8. The CDR3 DNA reads TGCGCCAGCAGCTTTTGGGGGGGACAGGGAGCCTACGAGCAGTACTTC. Encoded protein: CASSFWGGQGAYEQYF.

The sample holds one count of this clone. This chain uses TRBV5-1 with TRBJ2-7; a weak D match, TRBD2 (7 bases). V was shortened by 0 bases and J by 6 bases, with 16 bases between the two germline ends. Per germline, CDR1 SGHRS and CDR2 YFSETQ. CDR3 length: 15 residues. In DNA form, the CDR3 reads TGCGCCAGCAGCTTGGTTGCGGGGGCTACCCTCGAGCAGTACTTC. Translating it yields CASSLVAGATLEQYF.

The chain joins TRBV2 to TRBJ2-5; D call uncertain. V lost 4 bases to trimming and J lost 5 bases, with 8 bases between them. The CDR3 sequence is 12 residues long. Germline V gene data show CDR1 as SNHLY and CDR2 as FYNNEI. In nucleotides, the CDR3 is TGTGCCAGCAGTGGGGAAGGGGAGACCCAGTACTTC. This translates into CASSGEGETQYF.

This chain links TRBV20-1 with TRBJ2-1; 9 bases are a match to TRBD2. The CDR3 is 14 amino acids. Looked up from germline, CDR1 is DFQATT and CDR2 is SNEGSKA (reference sequence). V gave up 3 bases and J gave up 5 bases; unmatched junction bases: 5. Here the CDR3 reads CSASGTSSNNEQFF. CDR3 nucleotide sequence: TGCAGTGCTAGTGGGACTAGCAGTAACAATGAGCAGTTCTTC.

The V gene is TRBV6-2 or TRBV6-3, the J gene TRBJ2-2; D gene uncertain. V was clipped by 2 bases and J by 4 bases, with 8 bases between them. From germline, CDR1 is MNHEY and CDR2 SVGEGT. The CDR3 covers 14 residues. CDR3 amino acids: CASSYALGTGELFF. The CDR3 region has the DNA TGTGCCAGCAGTTACGCGCTAGGCACCGGGGAGCTGTTTTTT.

This clone was detected a few times. The chain is built from TRBV6-6 and TRBJ1-1; no firm D call. This CDR3 has 11 amino acids. Germline lookup yields CDR1 MNHNY and CDR2 SVGAGI (reference sequence). Trimming pared 6 bases from V and 11 bases from J, leaving 13 bases between. The CDR3 bases are TGTGCCAGCAGCCAGACTGCCTGGGCTTTCTTT. Its translation is CASSQTAWAFF.

J is TRBJ1-5 and V is TRBV11-2; a weak D match, TRBD1 (5 bases). V gave up 0 bases and J gave up 6 bases, with 12 bases separating them. CDR1 is SGHAT, CDR2 FQNNGV, per germline. The CDR3 runs to 15 residues. The CDR3 DNA sequence: TGTGCCAGCAGCTTAGACCGGGGGGTAAGTCAGCCCCAGCATTTT. It encodes CASSLDRGVSQPQHF.

This chain connects TRBV19 to TRBJ2-1; no definite D call. Germline values: CDR1 LNHDA, CDR2 SQIVND (reference sequence). V was shortened by 3 bases and J by 12 bases, with 18 bases between the two germline ends. The CDR3 extends over 14 amino acids. The CDR3 coding sequence is TGTGCCAGTAGTATCGGCGGCAGAGCCCCAGTGCAGTTCTTC. Protein: CASSIGGRAPVQFF.

In its sample, this clone was seen once. The CDR3 DNA reads TGTGCCAGCAGCTTAGGGTTGCGGGGGCAGGCGGATACGCAGTATTTT. It specifies CASSLGLRGQADTQYF. The chain carries TRBV7-2 and TRBJ2-3, with D possibly matching TRBD2 (7 bases). The CDR3 is made up of 16 amino acids. Trimming pared 1 base from V and 6 bases from J, leaving 17 bases between. Germline V CDR1 and CDR2: SGHTA, FQGNSA.

This chain connects TRBV28 to TRBJ2-2; 12 nucleotides align to TRBD1. This CDR3 has 16 residues. Germline CDR1 reads MDHEN; CDR2 reads SYDVKM. V dropped 6 bases and J dropped 6; count of bases not matched to a gene: 8. The CDR3 here is CASRPSGTGGPGELFF. The DNA of the CDR3 is TGTGCCAGCAGGCCCTCCGGGACAGGGGGCCCCGGGGAGCTGTTTTTT.

The rearrangement uses TRBV18 and TRBJ2-7, with D possibly called TRBD1 or TRBD2 (6 bases each). Germline CDR1 KGHSH, CDR2 LQKENI. The CDR3 sequence is 14 residues long. With 0 bases removed from V and 5 bases from J, the gap between germline ends came to 11 bases. CDR3 protein: CASSPPTGRNEQYF. The CDR3 region has the DNA TGTGCCAGCTCACCACCTACAGGGAGGAACGAGCAGTACTTC. Filled out from reference TRBV18 and TRBJ2-7, the complete variable domain reads NAGVMQNPRHLVRRRGQEARLRCSPMKGHSHVYWYRQLPEEGLKFMVYLQKENIIDESGMPKERFSAEFPKEGPSILRIQQVVRGDSAAYFCASSPPTGRNEQYFGPGTRLTVT.

This sequence joins TRBV5-4 and TRBJ2-2, with D perhaps TRBD1 or TRBD2 (5 bases each). Trimming took 4 bases from V and 6 from J, leaving 10 bases between them. Germline V gene sequence: CDR1 SGHNT, CDR2 YYREEE (reference sequence). The CDR3 is 13 residues long. The CDR3 bases are TGTGCCAGCAGCCTTGTGGGGGCCGGGGAGCTGTTTTTT. This codes for CASSLVGAGELFF.